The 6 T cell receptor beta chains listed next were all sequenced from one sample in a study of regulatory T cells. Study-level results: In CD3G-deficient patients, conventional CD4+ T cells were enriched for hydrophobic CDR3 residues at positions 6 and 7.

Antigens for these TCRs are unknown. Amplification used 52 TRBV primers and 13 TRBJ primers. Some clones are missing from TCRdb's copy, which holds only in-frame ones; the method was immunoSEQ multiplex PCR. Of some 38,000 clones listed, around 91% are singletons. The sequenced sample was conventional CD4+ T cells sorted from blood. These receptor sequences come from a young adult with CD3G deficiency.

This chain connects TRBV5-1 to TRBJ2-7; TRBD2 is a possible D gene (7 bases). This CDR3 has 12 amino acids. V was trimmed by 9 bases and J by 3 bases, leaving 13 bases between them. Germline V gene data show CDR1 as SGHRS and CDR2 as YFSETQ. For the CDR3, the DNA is TGCGCCACCGAGGGGGGGGTCTACGAGCAGTACTTC. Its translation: CATEGGVYEQYF.

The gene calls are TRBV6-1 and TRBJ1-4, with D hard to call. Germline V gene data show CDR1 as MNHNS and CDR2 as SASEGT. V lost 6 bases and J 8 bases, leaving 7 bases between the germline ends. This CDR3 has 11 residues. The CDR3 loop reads CASREWEKLFF. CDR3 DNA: TGTGCCAGCAGGGAGTGGGAAAAACTGTTTTTT.

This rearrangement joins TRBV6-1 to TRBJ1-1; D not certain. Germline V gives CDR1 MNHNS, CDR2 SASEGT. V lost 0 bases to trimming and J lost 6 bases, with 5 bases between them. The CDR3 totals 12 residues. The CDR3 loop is CASSEAPSEAFF. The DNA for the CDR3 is TGTGCCAGCAGTGAAGCGCCGTCTGAAGCTTTCTTT.

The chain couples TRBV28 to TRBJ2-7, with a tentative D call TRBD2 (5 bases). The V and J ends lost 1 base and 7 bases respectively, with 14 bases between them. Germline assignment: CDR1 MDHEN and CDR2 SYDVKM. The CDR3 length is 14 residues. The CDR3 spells CASSLSGNGKEQYF. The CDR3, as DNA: TGTGCCAGCAGTTTATCCGGGAATGGTAAGGAGCAGTACTTC. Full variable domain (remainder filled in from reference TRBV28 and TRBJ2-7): DVKVTQSSRYLVKRTGEKVFLECVQDMDHENMFWYRQDPGLGLRLIYFSYDVKMKEKGDIPEGYSVSREKKERFSLILESASTNQTSMYLCASSLSGNGKEQYFGPGTRLTVT.

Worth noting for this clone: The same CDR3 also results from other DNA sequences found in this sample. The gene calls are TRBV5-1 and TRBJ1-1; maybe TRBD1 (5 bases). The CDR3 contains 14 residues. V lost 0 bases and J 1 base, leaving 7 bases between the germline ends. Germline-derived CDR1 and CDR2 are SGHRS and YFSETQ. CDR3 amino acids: CASSLGGKNTEAFF. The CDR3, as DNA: TGCGCCAGCAGCTTGGGGGGCAAGAACACTGAAGCTTTCTTT.

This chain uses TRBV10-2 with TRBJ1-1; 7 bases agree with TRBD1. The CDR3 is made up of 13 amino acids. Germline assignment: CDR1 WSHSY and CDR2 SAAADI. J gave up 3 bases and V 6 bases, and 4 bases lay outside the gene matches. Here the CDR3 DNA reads TGCGCCAGCAGCCCGGGACAGTACACTGAAGCTTTCTTT. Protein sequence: CASSPGQYTEAFF.